This T cell receptor (beta chain) was found in a study of blood T cell repertoires in COVID-19. About the study: The origin of the acute and convalescent COVID-19 samples was the United States, Italy and Spain. From T cells, B-cell-depleted T cells, or PBMCs came the material, which was cDNA or gDNA.

The CDR3 runs to 15 residues. Trimming pared 1 base from V and 8 bases from J, leaving 15 bases between. Germline CDR1 reads LGHNA; CDR2 reads YNFKEQ. The Seattle patients, enrolled during active infection, were followed longitudinally. As originally analysed: Researchers report that nucleated cell counts were estimated from reference gene primer amplification. The assay was immunoSEQ multiplex PCR, and TCRdb's table has in-frame clones only and misses some. V and J calls plus clone size are reproduced from that table; the DNA served to infer D and trimming. The data show roughly 410,000 clones, about 87% seen once.

The TCR sequence derives from a woman between 55 and 75 years old with COVID-19, enrolled during active disease. The gene calls are TRBV4-2 and TRBJ2-1; tentatively, D is TRBD1 (5 bases). Source material: peripheral blood. The CDR3: CASSQAGRDVDEQFF. Here the CDR3 DNA reads TGTGCCAGCAGCCAAGCAGGGCGTGATGTCGATGAGCAGTTCTTC.